Shown below are 29 T cell receptor beta chains from a single sample sequenced in a study of blood T cell repertoires in COVID-19. Clones were read by immunoSEQ multiplex PCR, and TCRdb kept only the in-frame ones, dropping some. The sample holds about 330,000 clones, 92% seen once. The specimen was PBMCs or T cells enriched from blood (not recorded which). All receptors come from a woman aged 25-40 years who had recovered from COVID-19.

The chain couples TRBV5-4 to TRBJ1-2; D gene ambiguous. The ends were cut back, 0 bases at V and 5 bases at J, with 8 bases in the middle. This CDR3 spans 13 amino acids. CDR1 is SGHNT and CDR2 is YYREEE in the germline V gene (reference sequence). The CDR3 DNA is TGTGCCAGCAGCTTGGACAGCGGATATGGCTACACCTTC. Protein sequence: CASSLDSGYGYTF. The variable domain in full, with the rest retrieved from reference TRBV5-4 and TRBJ1-2, is ETGVTQSPTHLIKTRGQQVTLRCSSQSGHNTVSWYQQALGQGPQFIFQYYREEENGRGNFPPRFSGLQFPNYSSELNVNALELDDSALYLCASSLDSGYGYTFGSGTRLTVV.

The gene calls are TRBV5-6 and TRBJ2-3; TRBD1 matches at 10 bases. V was pared by 2 bases and J by 3 bases, with 6 bases of the junction left unmatched. The germline CDR1 and CDR2 sequences are SGHDT and YYEEEE. This CDR3 contains 16 residues. CDR3 protein: CASSLPGQGSTDTQYF. Written as DNA, the CDR3 is TGTGCCAGCAGCTTACCGGGACAGGGGAGTACAGATACGCAGTATTTT.

This clone came up once. In the same sample, other DNA sequences code for this CDR3. The rearrangement joins TRBV28 to TRBJ1-2, with TRBD1 as a possible D gene (6 bases). The V end lost 3 bases, the J end lost 5 bases, and 7 bases lay between the germline ends. The CDR3 has 12 residues. Germline CDR1 is MDHEN and CDR2 is SYDVKM. CDR3 DNA: TGTGCCAGCAGTTTGCAGGGGTATGGCTACACCTTC. This gives the protein CASSLQGYGYTF.

The rearrangement uses TRBV24-1 and TRBJ2-5, with D possibly TRBD1 on 5 matching bases. The length of the CDR3 is 15 residues. Trimming took 4 bases from V and 5 from J, leaving 16 bases between them. The germline CDR1 and CDR2 sequences are KGHDR and SFDVKD. In DNA, the CDR3 is TGTGCCACCAGTGACCCCGCGGCAGGGCAGGAGACCCAGTACTTC. This sequence encodes CATSDPAAGQETQYF.

The rearrangement joins TRBV15 to TRBJ2-7, with unresolved D. CDR3 length: 12 residues. Germline V gene data show CDR1 as LNHNV and CDR2 as YYDKDF (reference sequence). Deletions cut 0 bases from V and 3 bases from J, with 3 bases between. CDR3 loop: CATSRDNYEQYF. Written as DNA, the CDR3 is TGTGCCACCAGCAGAGATAACTACGAGCAGTACTTC.

On this clone itself: The same CDR3 can be traced to other DNA sequences in this sample. The chain employs TRBV18 and TRBJ1-5; D remains ambiguous. Deletions cut 3 bases from V and 5 bases from J, with 8 bases between. Germline V gene data show CDR1 as KGHSH and CDR2 as LQKENI. There are 13 residues in the CDR3. CDR3 nucleotides: TGTGCCAGCTCACCCCTACGGGATCAGCCCCAGCATTTT. Its protein is CASSPLRDQPQHF.

The CDR3 sequence is CAISATGFGYGYTF. CDR3 coding DNA: TGTGCCATCAGTGCTACAGGGTTTGGCTATGGCTACACCTTC. This chain uses TRBV10-3 with TRBJ1-2; D is perhaps TRBD1 (6 bases). Germline V gene lookup returns CDR1 ENHRY and CDR2 SYGVKD. Trimming removed 4 bases at V and 4 bases at J, with 13 bases between. CDR3 length equals 14 residues.

This clone was detected only a few times. The chain uses TRBV25-1 and TRBJ1-2, with D unclear. The CDR3 totals 13 residues. The ends were cut back, 6 bases at V and 4 bases at J, with 12 bases in the middle. CDR1 MGHDK and CDR2 SYGVNS come from the germline V gene. The CDR3 region is CASRGGIGYGYTF. In nucleotides, the CDR3 is TGTGCCAGCAGAGGAGGGATAGGCTATGGCTACACCTTC.

This chain joins TRBV6-2 or TRBV6-3 and TRBJ2-5; possibly TRBD2 for D (6 bases). The germline V gene has CDR1 MNHEY and CDR2 SVGEGT. Trimming took 1 base from V and 7 from J, leaving 22 bases between them. The CDR3 spans 17 residues. The CDR3 DNA reads TGTGCCAGCAGTTACTTCGCGCGGCGGCTCCAAGCGGGGACCCAGTACTTC. It translates to CASSYFARRLQAGTQYF.

CDR3 amino acids: CASSSSTGSVEKLFF. For the CDR3, the DNA is TGTGCCAGCAGCTCATCGACAGGATCAGTAGAAAAACTGTTTTTT. The V gene is TRBV7-2, the J gene TRBJ1-4, with D possibly TRBD1 on 6 matching bases. In germline, CDR1 is SGHTA, CDR2 FQGNSA. Trimming took 4 bases from V and 8 from J, leaving 17 bases between them. The CDR3 has 15 amino acids.

The chain carries TRBV19 and TRBJ2-7; 8 nucleotides agree with TRBD1. Per the germline V gene, CDR1 is LNHDA and CDR2 is SQIVND (reference sequence). This CDR3 has 16 residues. V lost 4 bases and J lost 3; bases outside the gene matches: 11. This CDR3 is CASSTGGGINFYEQYF. Here the CDR3 DNA reads TGTGCCAGTAGTACAGGGGGCGGGATAAACTTCTACGAGCAGTACTTC.

The rearrangement uses TRBV7-2 and TRBJ2-2; 8 nucleotides match TRBD1. Germline V gene lookup returns CDR1 SGHTA and CDR2 FQGNSA. The CDR3 covers 18 residues. V gave up 5 bases and J gave up 6 bases; unmatched junction bases: 17. The CDR3 reads CASSDPGWAGGKAGELFF. The CDR3, as DNA: TGTGCCAGCAGCGACCCAGGATGGGCAGGGGGCAAGGCCGGGGAGCTGTTTTTT. Using reference TRBV7-2 and TRBJ2-2 for the parts outside the CDR3, the full variable domain is GAGVSQSPSNKVTEKGKDVELRCDPISGHTALYWYRQSLGQGLEFLIYFQGNSAPDKSGLPSDRFSAERTGGSVSTLTIQRTQQEDSAVYLCASSDPGWAGGKAGELFFGEGSRLTVL.

The chain has TRBV19 and TRBJ2-7; tentative D call: TRBD1 (6 bases). V lost 8 bases to trimming and J lost 7 bases, with 15 bases between them. Germline values: CDR1 LNHDA, CDR2 SQIVND (reference sequence). The CDR3 is 12 amino acids. For the CDR3, the DNA is TGTGCCAGTTCAACAGGGAGTGGAGAGCAGTACTTC. This translates into CASSTGSGEQYF.

The chain couples TRBV6-2 or TRBV6-3 to TRBJ2-3; D unclear. CDR3 length: 17 residues. CDR1 and CDR2 (germline): MNHEY, SVGEGT. V was cut by 0 bases and J by 7 bases, with 20 bases left in between. The CDR3 loop is CASSYSIGPVPGHTQYF. In nucleotides, the CDR3 is TGTGCCAGCAGTTACTCGATTGGTCCAGTGCCAGGCCATACGCAGTATTTT.

CDR3 loop: CASSQGVNNYGYTF. The CDR3 DNA is TGTGCCAGCTCACAGGGGGTAAATAACTATGGCTACACCTTC. The genes are TRBV18 and TRBJ1-2; weak D call: TRBD1 (6 bases). Germline CDR1 and CDR2: KGHSH and LQKENI. Trimming pared 4 bases from V and 1 base from J, leaving 10 bases between. The CDR3 runs to 14 residues.

The gene calls are TRBV5-1 and TRBJ2-1, with 7 nucleotides matching TRBD1. In germline, CDR1 is SGHRS, CDR2 YFSETQ. CDR3 length: 16 residues. Trimming cost V 4 bases and J 9 bases; bases outside gene matches: 16. The CDR3 loop is CASSLAVFRGGGEQFF. The CDR3 coding sequence is TGCGCCAGCAGCCTTGCTGTCTTTAGAGGGGGCGGTGAGCAGTTCTTC. Full variable domain (rest looked up from reference TRBV5-1 and TRBJ2-1): KAGVTQTPRYLIKTRGQQVTLSCSPISGHRSVSWYQQTPGQGLQFLFEYFSETQRNKGNFPGRFSGRQFSNSRSEMNVSTLELGDSALYLCASSLAVFRGGGEQFFGPGTRLTVL.

This chain joins TRBV5-4 and TRBJ2-1, with TRBD2 matching over 8 bases. The ends lost 2 bases at V and 7 bases at J; junction bases unmatched: 11. Germline values: CDR1 SGHNT, CDR2 YYREEE (reference sequence). The CDR3 totals 16 residues. The CDR3 here is CASSLYFGGAVNEQFF. As DNA, the CDR3 is TGTGCCAGCAGCTTATACTTCGGGGGGGCAGTAAATGAGCAGTTCTTC.

This chain connects TRBV18 to TRBJ2-4; 8 bases are shared with TRBD1. V dropped 3 bases and J dropped 6; count of bases not matched to a gene: 7. CDR1 is KGHSH, CDR2 LQKENI, per germline. The CDR3 spans 15 residues. The DNA of the CDR3 is TGTGCCAGCTCACCGGCAGGGGGCGTTGGAAACATTCAGTACTTC. Translating it yields CASSPAGGVGNIQYF. The full variable domain, its missing parts supplied by reference TRBV18 and TRBJ2-4, is NAGVMQNPRHLVRRRGQEARLRCSPMKGHSHVYWYRQLPEEGLKFMVYLQKENIIDESGMPKERFSAEFPKEGPSILRIQQVVRGDSAAYFCASSPAGGVGNIQYFGAGTRLSVL.

This clone has a single count. The rearrangement uses TRBV6-2 or TRBV6-3 and TRBJ2-2; 9 bases align to TRBD2. The CDR3 loop spans 16 amino acids. The V gene's germline CDR1 is MNHEY and CDR2 SVGEGT. After removal of 5 bases from V and 4 bases from J, the junction contained 8 bases not matched to a gene. The CDR3 loop reads CASSKSSGTVTGELFF. DNA for the CDR3: TGTGCCAGCAGTAAATCTAGCGGGACGGTCACCGGGGAGCTGTTTTTT.

This chain links TRBV6-2 or TRBV6-3 with TRBJ1-2, with 10 bases aligning to TRBD1. Germline CDR1 and CDR2: MNHEY and SVGEGT. CDR3 length: 15 residues. The J segment lost 5 bases and the V segment lost 2 bases, leaving 5 bases of the junction unmatched. DNA for the CDR3: TGTGCCAGCAGTTACCCGGGACAGGGGCTTTATGGCTACACCTTC. This gives the protein CASSYPGQGLYGYTF.

The chain uses TRBV28 and TRBJ1-4, with D perhaps TRBD1 (6 bases). Looked up from germline, CDR1 is MDHEN and CDR2 is SYDVKM. CDR3 length: 15 amino acids. V gave up 10 bases and J gave up 0 bases, with 15 bases separating them. The CDR3 DNA reads as TGTGCCATCGATACAGGGCGTTCAACTAATGAAAAACTGTTTTTT. Translating it yields CAIDTGRSTNEKLFF. Supplemented by reference TRBV28 and TRBJ1-4, the full variable domain reads DVKVTQSSRYLVKRTGEKVFLECVQDMDHENMFWYRQDPGLGLRLIYFSYDVKMKEKGDIPEGYSVSREKKERFSLILESASTNQTSMYLCAIDTGRSTNEKLFFGSGTQLSVL.

The chain combines TRBV5-4 with TRBJ1-1; D unresolved. Trimming took 0 bases from V and 0 from J, leaving 9 bases between them. The CDR3 sequence is 15 residues long. Germline V gene data show CDR1 as SGHNT and CDR2 as YYREEE (reference sequence). CDR3 loop: CASSLDGRMNTEAFF. The CDR3 bases are TGTGCCAGCAGCTTGGATGGGAGAATGAACACTGAAGCTTTCTTT.

This clone is a singleton in its sample. The chain links TRBV7-2 to TRBJ1-5; D unresolved. This CDR3 comprises 13 residues. V lost 4 bases and J lost 4, with 8 bases in between. The germline V gene encodes CDR1 SGHTA and CDR2 FQGNSA. The CDR3 DNA reads TGTGCCAGCAGCTACGACTTAAATCAGCCCCAGCATTTT. Encoded protein: CASSYDLNQPQHF.

The rearrangement uses TRBV28 and TRBJ1-4; TRBD1 aligns across 7 bases. This CDR3 has 15 amino acids. The V gene's germline CDR1 is MDHEN and CDR2 SYDVKM. V trimming: 6 bases; J trimming: 3 bases; junction bases outside the gene matches: 7. The CDR3 DNA follows: TGTGCCAGCAGACGAGGGGGCAGGGCTAATGAAAAACTGTTTTTT. The encoded protein is CASRRGGRANEKLFF. Filled out from reference TRBV28 and TRBJ1-4, the complete variable domain reads DVKVTQSSRYLVKRTGEKVFLECVQDMDHENMFWYRQDPGLGLRLIYFSYDVKMKEKGDIPEGYSVSREKKERFSLILESASTNQTSMYLCASRRGGRANEKLFFGSGTQLSVL.

This chain joins TRBV6-5 and TRBJ1-1; D not certain. CDR1 and CDR2 (germline): MNHEY, SVGAGI. This CDR3 is built from 14 residues. Trimming shortened V by 8 bases and J by 2 bases, and 15 bases separated the two germline ends. The CDR3 bases are TGTGCCAGCCGGGGAGGGAGGGATAACACTGAAGCTTTCTTT. Translation: CASRGGRDNTEAFF.

This clone was seen just once. Sequence at one end of the junction differs from germline and may be a read error. The rearrangement joins TRBV3-1 (or the pseudogene TRBV3-2) to TRBJ1-2; 8 bases are a match to TRBD1. The CDR3 has 14 amino acids. Per germline, CDR1 LGHDT and CDR2 YNNKEL (reference sequence). The CDR3 nucleotides are TGTGCCAGCAGTCAAGGACAGGGCATCTATGGCTACACCTTC. Translating gives CASSQGQGIYGYTF.

The chain links TRBV4-1 to TRBJ1-2; 8 bases align to TRBD1. The CDR3 consists of 16 residues. Germline values: CDR1 MGHRA, CDR2 YSYEKL. V lost 0 bases and J lost 3; bases outside the gene matches: 6. CDR3 amino acids: CASSQDGDRPHYGYTF. Here the CDR3 DNA reads TGCGCCAGCAGCCAAGATGGGGACAGGCCTCACTATGGCTACACCTTC.

The V and J genes are TRBV9 and TRBJ2-7, with 14 bases fitting TRBD2. With V trimmed by 6 bases and J by 6 bases, 11 bases remained unmatched. This CDR3 is 16 amino acids long. Looked up from germline, CDR1 is SGDLS and CDR2 is YYNGEE. The CDR3 is CASNKDGTSGSFEQYF. CDR3 bases: TGTGCCAGCAACAAAGACGGGACTAGCGGGAGTTTCGAGCAGTACTTC.

DNA for the CDR3: TGTGCCAGCAGCTTAGGGGGACATACCCAAGAGACCCAGTACTTC. This encodes CASSLGGHTQETQYF. The rearrangement links TRBV7-2 to TRBJ2-5, with a weak D call TRBD1 (6 bases). In germline, CDR1 is SGHTA, CDR2 FQGNSA. This CDR3 has 15 residues. V lost 1 base to trimming and J lost 1 base, with 10 bases between them.